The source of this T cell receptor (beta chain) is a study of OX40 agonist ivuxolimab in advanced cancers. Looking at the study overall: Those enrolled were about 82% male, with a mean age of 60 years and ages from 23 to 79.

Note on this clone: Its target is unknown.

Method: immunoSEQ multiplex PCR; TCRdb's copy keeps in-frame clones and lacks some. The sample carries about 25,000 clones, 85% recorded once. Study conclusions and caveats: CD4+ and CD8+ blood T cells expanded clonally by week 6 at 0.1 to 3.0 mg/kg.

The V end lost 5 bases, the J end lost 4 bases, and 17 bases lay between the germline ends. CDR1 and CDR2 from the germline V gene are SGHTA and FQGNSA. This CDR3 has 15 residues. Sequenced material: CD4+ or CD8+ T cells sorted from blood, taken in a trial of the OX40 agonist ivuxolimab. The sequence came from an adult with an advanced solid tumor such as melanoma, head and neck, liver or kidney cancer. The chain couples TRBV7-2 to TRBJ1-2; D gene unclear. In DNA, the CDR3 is TGTGCCAGCAGCGCCAGGAGCGGTGACTTCTATGGCTACACCTTC. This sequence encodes CASSARSGDFYGYTF. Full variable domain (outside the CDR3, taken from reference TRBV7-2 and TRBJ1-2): GAGVSQSPSNKVTEKGKDVELRCDPISGHTALYWYRQSLGQGLEFLIYFQGNSAPDKSGLPSDRFSAERTGGSVSTLTIQRTQQEDSAVYLCASSARSGDFYGYTFGSGTRLTVV.